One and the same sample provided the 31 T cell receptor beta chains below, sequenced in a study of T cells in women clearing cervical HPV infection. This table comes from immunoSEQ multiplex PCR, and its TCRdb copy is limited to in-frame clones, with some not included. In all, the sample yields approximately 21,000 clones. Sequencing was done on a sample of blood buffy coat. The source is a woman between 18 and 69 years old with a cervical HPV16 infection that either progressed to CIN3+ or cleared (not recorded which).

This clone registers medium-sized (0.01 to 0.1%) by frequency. The CDR3 region is CASSTQESGHITYEQYF. The CDR3 bases that were read are TGTGCCAGCAGTACTCAAGAATCGGGACACATCACCTACGAG. The chain couples TRBV12-3 or TRBV12-4 to TRBJ2-7, with D perhaps matching TRBD1 (6 bases). The read ends 3 residues early relative to the CDR3; the germline J gene fills the gap. The CDR3 spans 17 residues. V lost 5 bases, J lost 2 bases, and 22 bases lay in between.

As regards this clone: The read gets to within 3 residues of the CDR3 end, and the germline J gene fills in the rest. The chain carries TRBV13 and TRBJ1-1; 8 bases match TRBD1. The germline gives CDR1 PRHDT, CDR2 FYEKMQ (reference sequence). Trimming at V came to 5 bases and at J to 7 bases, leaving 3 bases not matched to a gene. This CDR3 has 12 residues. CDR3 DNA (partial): TGTGCCAGCAGCACCGGACAGGGTGAA. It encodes CASSTGQGE. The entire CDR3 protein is CASSTGQGEAFF.

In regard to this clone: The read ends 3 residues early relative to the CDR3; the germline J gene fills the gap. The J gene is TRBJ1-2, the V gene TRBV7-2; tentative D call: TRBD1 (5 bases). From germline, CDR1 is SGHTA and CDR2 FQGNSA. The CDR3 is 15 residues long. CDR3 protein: CASSLGGGAPNTYTF. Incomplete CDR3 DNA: TGTGCCAGCAGCTTAGGAGGCGGGGCGCCCAATACC.

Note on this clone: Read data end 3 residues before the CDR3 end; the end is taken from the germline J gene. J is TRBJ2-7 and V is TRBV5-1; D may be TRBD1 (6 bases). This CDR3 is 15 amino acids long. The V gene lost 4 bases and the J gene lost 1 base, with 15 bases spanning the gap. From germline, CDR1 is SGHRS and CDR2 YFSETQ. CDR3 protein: CASSAVLQGSYEQYF. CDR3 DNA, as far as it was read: TGCGCCAGCAGCGCGGTCCTACAGGGATCCTACGAG.

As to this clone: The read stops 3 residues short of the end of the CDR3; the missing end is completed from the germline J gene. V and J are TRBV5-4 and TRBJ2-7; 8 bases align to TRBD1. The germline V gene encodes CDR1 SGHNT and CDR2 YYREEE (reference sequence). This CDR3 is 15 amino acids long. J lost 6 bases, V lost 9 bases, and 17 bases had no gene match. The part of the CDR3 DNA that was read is TGTGCCACCCTGGACAGGGAACGAGCTTCCCGCGAG. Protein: CATLDRERASRE. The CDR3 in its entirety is CATLDRERASREQYF.

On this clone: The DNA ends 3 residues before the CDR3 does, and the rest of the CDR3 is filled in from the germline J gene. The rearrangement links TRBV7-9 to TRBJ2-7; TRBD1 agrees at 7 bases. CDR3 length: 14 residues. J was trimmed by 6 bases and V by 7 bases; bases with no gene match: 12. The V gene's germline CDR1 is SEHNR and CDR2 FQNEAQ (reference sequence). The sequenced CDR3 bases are TGTGCCAGCACCCAAATGAGGGGGCCTGGCGAG. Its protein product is CASTQMRGPGE. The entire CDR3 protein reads CASTQMRGPGEQYF.

CDR3 region: CASSLRRGDANTGELFF. The DNA read from the CDR3 is TGTGCCAGCAGCTTAAGGCGGGGGGACGCGAACACCGGGGAG. This chain uses TRBV7-6 with TRBJ2-2; 8 bases align to TRBD2. Read coverage stops 3 residues before the CDR3 terminus; the germline J gene supplies the remainder. The CDR3 loop spans 17 amino acids. V dropped 2 bases and J dropped 0; count of bases not matched to a gene: 5. Per germline, CDR1 SGHVS and CDR2 FNYEAQ.

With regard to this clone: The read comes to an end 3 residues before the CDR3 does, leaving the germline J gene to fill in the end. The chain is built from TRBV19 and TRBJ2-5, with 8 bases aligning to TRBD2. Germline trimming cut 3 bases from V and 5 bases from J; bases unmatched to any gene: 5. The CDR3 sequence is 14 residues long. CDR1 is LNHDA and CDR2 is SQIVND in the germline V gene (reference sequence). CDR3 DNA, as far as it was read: TGTGCCAGTAGTATTGCGGGAGGTCAGGAGACC. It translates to CASSIAGGQET. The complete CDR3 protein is CASSIAGGQETQYF.

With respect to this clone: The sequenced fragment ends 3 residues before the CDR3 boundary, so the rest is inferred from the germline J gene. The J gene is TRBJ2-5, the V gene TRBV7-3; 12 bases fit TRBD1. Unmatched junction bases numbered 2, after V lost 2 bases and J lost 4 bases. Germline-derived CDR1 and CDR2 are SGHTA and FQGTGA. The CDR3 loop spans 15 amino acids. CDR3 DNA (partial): TGTGCCAGCAGCTTAGGGGACAGGGGGCGAGAGACC. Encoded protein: CASSLGDRGRET. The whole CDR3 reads CASSLGDRGRETQYF.

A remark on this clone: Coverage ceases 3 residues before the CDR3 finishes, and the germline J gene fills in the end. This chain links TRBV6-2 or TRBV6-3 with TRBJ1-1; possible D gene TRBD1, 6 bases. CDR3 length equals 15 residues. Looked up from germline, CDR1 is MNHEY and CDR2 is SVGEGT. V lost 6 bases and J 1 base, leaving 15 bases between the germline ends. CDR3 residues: CASREGGVRNTEAFF. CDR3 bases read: TGTGCCAGCAGAGAAGGGGGGGTACGGAACACTGAA.

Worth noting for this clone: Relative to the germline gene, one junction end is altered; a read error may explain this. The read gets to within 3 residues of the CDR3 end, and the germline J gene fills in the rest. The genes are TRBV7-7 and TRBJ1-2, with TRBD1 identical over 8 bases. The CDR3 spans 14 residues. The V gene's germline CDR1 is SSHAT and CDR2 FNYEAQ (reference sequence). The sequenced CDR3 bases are TGTGCTAGCAGCCCGGGACAGGACTACAATGAC. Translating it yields CASSPGQDYND. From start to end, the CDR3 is CASSPGQDYNDYTF. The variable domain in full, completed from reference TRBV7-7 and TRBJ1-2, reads GAGVSQSPRYKVTKRGQDVTLRCDPISSHATLYWYQQALGQGPEFLTYFNYEAQPDKSGLPSDRFSAERPEGSISTLTIQRTEQRDSAMYRCASSPGQDYNDYTFGSGTRLTVV.

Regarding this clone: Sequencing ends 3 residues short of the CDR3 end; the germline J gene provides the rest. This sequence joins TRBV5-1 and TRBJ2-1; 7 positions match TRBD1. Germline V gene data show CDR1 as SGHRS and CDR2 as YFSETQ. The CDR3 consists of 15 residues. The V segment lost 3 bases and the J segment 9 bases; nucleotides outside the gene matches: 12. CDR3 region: CASSSTGVSGAEQFF. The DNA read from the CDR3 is TGCGCCAGCAGCTCCACAGGGGTTTCGGGTGCTGAG.

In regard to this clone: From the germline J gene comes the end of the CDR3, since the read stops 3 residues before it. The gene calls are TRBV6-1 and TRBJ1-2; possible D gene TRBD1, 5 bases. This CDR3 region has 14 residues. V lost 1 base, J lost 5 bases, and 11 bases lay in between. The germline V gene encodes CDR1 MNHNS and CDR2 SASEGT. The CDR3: CASSEGGSNYGYTF. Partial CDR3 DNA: TGTGCCAGCAGTGAAGGGGGCTCCAATTATGGC.

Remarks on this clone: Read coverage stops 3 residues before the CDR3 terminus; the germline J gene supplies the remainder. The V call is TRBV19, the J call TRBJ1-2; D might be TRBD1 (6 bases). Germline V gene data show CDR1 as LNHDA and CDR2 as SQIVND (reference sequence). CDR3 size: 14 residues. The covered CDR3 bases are TGTGCCAGTAGTATTCTTGCCAGGGGAGAGGAC. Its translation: CASSILARGED. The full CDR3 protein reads CASSILARGEDYTF.

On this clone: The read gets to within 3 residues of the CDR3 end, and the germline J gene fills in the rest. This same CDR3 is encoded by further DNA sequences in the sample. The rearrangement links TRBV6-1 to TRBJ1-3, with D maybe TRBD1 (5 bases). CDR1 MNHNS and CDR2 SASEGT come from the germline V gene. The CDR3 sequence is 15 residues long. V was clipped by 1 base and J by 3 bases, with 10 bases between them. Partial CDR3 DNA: TGTGCCAGCAGTGAAGGAAGGGGAAGTGGAAACACC. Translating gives CASSEGRGSGNT. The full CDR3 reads CASSEGRGSGNTIYF.

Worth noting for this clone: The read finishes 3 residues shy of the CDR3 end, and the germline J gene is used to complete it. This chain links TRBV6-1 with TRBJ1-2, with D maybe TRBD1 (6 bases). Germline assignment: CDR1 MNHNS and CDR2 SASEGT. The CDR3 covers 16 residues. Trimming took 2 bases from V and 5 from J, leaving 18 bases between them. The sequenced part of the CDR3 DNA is TGTGCCAGCAGTGAATCCCATTGGGACACCAATTATGGC. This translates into CASSESHWDTNYG. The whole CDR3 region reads CASSESHWDTNYGYTF.

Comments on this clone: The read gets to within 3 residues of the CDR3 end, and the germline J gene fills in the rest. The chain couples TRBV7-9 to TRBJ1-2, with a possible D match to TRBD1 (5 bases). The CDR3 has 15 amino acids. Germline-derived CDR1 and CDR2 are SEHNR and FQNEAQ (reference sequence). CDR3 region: CASSTTRTSTDTYTF. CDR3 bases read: TGTGCCAGCAGTACCACCAGGACCTCGACAGATACC.

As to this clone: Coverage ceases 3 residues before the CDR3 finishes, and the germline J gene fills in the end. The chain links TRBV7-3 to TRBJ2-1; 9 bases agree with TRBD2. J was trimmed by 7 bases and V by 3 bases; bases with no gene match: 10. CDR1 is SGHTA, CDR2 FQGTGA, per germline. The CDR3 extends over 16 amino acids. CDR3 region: CASSFTGTSLVNEQFF. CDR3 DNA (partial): TGTGCCAGCAGCTTTACCGGGACTAGCCTAGTTAATGAG.

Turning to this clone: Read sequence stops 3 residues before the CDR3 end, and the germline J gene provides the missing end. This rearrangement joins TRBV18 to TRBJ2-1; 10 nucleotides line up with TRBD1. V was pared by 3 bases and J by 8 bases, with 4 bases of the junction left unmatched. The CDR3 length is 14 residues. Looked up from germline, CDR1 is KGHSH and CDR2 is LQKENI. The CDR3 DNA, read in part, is TGTGCCAGCTCACCTATGACAGGGGGCGATGAG. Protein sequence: CASSPMTGGDE. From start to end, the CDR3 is CASSPMTGGDEQFF.

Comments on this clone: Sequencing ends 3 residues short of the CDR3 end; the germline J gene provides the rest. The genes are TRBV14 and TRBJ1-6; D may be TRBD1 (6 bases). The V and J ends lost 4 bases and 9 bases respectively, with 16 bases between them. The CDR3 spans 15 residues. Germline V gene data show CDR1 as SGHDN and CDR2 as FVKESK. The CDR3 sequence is CASSPRQAQSSPLHF. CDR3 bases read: TGTGCCAGCAGCCCGAGACAGGCACAAAGTTCACCC.

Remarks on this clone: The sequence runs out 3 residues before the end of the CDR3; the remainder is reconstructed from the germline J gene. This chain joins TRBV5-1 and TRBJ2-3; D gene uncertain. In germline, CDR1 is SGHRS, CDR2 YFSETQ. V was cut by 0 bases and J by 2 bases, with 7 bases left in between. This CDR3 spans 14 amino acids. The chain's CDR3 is CASSLVQDTDTQYF. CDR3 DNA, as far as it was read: TGCGCCAGCAGCTTGGTCCAGGACACAGATACG.

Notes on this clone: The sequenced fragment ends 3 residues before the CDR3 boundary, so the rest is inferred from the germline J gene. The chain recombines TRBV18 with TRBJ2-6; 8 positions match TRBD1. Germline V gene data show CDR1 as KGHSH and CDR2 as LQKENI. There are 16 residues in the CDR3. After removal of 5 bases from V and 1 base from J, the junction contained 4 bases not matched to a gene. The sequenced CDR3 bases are TGTGCCAGCTCATCACACAGGGGGTCTGGGGCCAACGTC. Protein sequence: CASSSHRGSGANV. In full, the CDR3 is CASSSHRGSGANVLTF.

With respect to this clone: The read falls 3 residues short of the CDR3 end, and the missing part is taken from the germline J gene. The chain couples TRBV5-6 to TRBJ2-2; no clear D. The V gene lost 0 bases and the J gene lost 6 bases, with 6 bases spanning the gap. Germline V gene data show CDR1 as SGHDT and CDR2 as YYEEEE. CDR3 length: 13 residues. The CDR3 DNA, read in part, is TGTGCCAGCAGCTTGGTAGTCTCCGGGGAG. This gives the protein CASSLVVSGE. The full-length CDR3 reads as CASSLVVSGELFF.

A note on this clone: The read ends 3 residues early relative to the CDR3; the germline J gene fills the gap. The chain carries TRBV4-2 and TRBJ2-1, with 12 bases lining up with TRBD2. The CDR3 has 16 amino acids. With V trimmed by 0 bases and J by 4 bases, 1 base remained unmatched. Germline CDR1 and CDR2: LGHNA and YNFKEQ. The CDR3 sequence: CASSQETSGSYNEQFF. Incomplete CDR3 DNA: TGTGCCAGCAGCCAAGAGACTAGCGGGAGTTACAATGAG.

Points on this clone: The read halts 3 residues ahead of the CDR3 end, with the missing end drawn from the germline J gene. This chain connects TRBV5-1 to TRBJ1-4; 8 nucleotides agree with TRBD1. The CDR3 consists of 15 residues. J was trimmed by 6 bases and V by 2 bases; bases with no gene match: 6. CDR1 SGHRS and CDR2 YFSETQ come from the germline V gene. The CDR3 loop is CASSFNQGADEKLFF. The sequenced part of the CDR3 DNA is TGCGCCAGCAGCTTTAACCAGGGGGCGGATGAAAAA.

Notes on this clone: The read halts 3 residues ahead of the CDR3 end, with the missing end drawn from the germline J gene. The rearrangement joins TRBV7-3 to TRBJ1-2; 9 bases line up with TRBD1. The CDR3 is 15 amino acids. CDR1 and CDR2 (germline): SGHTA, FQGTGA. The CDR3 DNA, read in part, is TGTGCCAGCAGCACTACAGGGGGCGGCAACTACGAC. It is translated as CASSTTGGGNYD. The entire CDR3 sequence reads CASSTTGGGNYDYTF.

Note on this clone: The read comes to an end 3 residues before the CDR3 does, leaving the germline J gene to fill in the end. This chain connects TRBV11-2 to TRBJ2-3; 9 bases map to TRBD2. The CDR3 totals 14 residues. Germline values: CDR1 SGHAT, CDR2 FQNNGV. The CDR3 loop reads CASSLSGRIQTQYF. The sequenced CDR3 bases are TGTGCCAGCAGCTTAAGCGGGAGGATACAGACG.

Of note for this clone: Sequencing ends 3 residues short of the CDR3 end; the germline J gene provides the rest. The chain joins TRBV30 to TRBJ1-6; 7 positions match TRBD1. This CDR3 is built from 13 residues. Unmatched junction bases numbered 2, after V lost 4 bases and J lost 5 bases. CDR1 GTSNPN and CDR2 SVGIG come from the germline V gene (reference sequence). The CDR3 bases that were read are TGTGCCTGGACTGGGACAGATAATTCACCC. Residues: CAWTGTDNSP. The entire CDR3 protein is CAWTGTDNSPLHF.

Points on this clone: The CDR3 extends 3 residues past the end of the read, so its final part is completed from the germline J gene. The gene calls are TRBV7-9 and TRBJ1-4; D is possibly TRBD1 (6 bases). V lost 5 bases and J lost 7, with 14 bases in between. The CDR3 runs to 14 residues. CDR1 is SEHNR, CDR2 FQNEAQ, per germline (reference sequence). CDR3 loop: CASSRTGNGEKLFF. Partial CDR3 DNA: TGTGCCAGCAGCCGAACAGGGAACGGTGAAAAA.

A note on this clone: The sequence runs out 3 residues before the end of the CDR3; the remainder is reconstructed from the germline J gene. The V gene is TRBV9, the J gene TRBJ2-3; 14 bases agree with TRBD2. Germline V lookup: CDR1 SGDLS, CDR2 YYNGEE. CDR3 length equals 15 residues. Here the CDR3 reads CASSTRLAGGYPQYF. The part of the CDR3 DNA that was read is TGTGCCAGCAGCACCCGACTAGCGGGAGGGTATCCG.

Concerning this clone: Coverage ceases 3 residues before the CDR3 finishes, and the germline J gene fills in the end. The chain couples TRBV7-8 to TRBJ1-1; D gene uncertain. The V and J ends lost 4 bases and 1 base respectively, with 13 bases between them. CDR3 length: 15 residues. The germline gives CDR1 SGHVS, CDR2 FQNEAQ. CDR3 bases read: TGTGCCAGCAGCTCCTCCTATCCTCCGAACACTGAA. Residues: CASSSSYPPNTE. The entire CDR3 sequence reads CASSSSYPPNTEAFF.